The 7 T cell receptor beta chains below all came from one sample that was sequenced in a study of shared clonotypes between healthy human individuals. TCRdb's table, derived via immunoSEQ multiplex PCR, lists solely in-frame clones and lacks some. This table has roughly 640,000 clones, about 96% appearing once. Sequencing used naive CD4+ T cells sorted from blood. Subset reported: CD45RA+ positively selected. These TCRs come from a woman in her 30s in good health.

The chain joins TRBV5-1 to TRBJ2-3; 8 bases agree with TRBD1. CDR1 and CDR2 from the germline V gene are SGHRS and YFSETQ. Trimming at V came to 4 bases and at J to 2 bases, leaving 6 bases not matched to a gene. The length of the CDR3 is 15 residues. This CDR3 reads CASSAETGDTDTQYF. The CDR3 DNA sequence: TGCGCCAGCAGCGCCGAGACAGGGGACACAGATACGCAGTATTTT. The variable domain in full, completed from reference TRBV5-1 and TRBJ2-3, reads KAGVTQTPRYLIKTRGQQVTLSCSPISGHRSVSWYQQTPGQGLQFLFEYFSETQRNKGNFPGRFSGRQFSNSRSEMNVSTLELGDSALYLCASSAETGDTDTQYFGPGTRLTVL.

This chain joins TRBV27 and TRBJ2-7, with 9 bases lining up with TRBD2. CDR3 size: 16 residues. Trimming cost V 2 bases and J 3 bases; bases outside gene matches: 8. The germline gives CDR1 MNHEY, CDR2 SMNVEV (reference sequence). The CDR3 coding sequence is TGTGCCAGCAGTTTAAATGCGGGGACTAGCAACTACGAGCAGTACTTC. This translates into CASSLNAGTSNYEQYF.

DNA of the CDR3: TGTGCCAGCAGTTCTCACGGACAGGGATTGGAAGAGCAGTACTTC. Amino acids: CASSSHGQGLEEQYF. This chain connects TRBV6-6 to TRBJ2-7; TRBD1 matches at 8 bases. Germline V gives CDR1 MNHNY, CDR2 SVGAGI (reference sequence). The CDR3 is made up of 15 amino acids. The V and J ends lost 4 bases and 7 bases, in that order; junction bases with no gene match: 12.

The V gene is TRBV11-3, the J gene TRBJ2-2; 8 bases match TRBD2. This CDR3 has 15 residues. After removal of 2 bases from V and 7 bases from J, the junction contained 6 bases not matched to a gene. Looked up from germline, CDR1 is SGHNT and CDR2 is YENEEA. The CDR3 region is CASSLMAGGFGELFF. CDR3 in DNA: TGTGCCAGCAGCTTAATGGCGGGAGGTTTCGGGGAGCTGTTTTTT.

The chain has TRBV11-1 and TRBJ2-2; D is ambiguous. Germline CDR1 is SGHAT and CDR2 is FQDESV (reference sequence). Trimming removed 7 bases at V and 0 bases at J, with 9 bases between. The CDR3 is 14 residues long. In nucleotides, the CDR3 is TGTGCCAGCACCCTAGACACGAACACCGGGGAGCTGTTTTTT. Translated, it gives CASTLDTNTGELFF.

The CDR3 coding sequence is TGTGCCAGCAGTTTCTCCGGGACCTCCTACGAGCAGTACTTC. This encodes CASSFSGTSYEQYF. This rearrangement joins TRBV28 to TRBJ2-7; either TRBD1 or TRBD2 may supply D (5 bases each). The CDR3 runs to 14 residues. With 3 bases removed from V and 0 bases from J, the gap between germline ends came to 9 bases. CDR1 is MDHEN, CDR2 SYDVKM, per germline.

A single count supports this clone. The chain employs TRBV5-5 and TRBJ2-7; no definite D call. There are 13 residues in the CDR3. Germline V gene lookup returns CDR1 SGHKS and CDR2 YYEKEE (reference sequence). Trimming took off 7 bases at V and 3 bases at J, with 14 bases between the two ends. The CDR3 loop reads CASGPRNRYEQYF. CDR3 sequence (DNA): TGTGCCAGCGGCCCCAGGAATCGCTACGAGCAGTACTTC.